Included here is one TCR beta chain sequence, with context. Its antigen remains undetermined. Compared with germline, one end of the junction differs, possibly owing to a read error. The sample comes from a study of identifying expanded T cells in peripheral blood (dated 2019 in TCRdb). For context, the study as a whole: Four technical replicates, made by sequencing separate aliquots from the same pool of genomic DNA, were compared pairwise. Broader findings and caveats from the paper: For all healthy donors, the variance in clone template counts between approximately 2-week samples rose significantly as total template count increased. Between technical replicates the binomial model flagged roughly 1.2 differentially abundant clones, whereas over roughly two weeks the binomial model flagged about 15 and over about four weeks around 19. Both the number of clones called differentially abundant and the false-positive rate were significantly reduced by the beta-binomial model across all healthy-donor time intervals. The authors expected biological variance in healthy repertoires might increase further over much longer intervals such as months to years.

TCRbeta CDR3 regions were profiled by bias-controlled multiplex PCR amplification of genomic DNA with the immunoSEQ Assay. The study's processing was this. The absolute abundance of each unique TCRbeta CDR3 region was quantified after sequences were collapsed and filtered. Differential abundance was tested with a binomial (Fisher-equivalent) model and with a beta-binomial model adding time-dependent variance fitted from healthy donors. Clones with fewer than 5 combined templates were excluded, and clones with Benjamini-Hochberg FDR below 0.01 were called differentially abundant. The form v = (b*log(k)+a)^2 was used to model beta-binomial variance as a function of total template count across the two samples. TCRdb carries this immuneACCESS record with in-frame sequences only. Its versions omit some clonotypes, under half of them owing to an unresolved V gene in the studies checked, with the rest unexplained. D and trimming come from the DNA, and the V and J calls and clone size come from that table. The sample table records 80,000 to 90,000 clones; 75% to 90% of these occur just once. The ten largest account for roughly 2.8% of the sample.

In the germline V gene, CDR1 corresponds to MDHEN and CDR2 to SYDVKM. The CDR3 covers 16 residues, taking in both the cysteine and the phenylalanine. The CDR3 DNA has 48 bases and is translated from base 1. No immune events such as infections were documented for the healthy donors during the collection period. Healthy-donor blood repertoires served as a training cohort to calibrate time-dependent variance in a beta-binomial model of T-cell clone differential abundance. The training cohort included around 10 healthy donors, of whom 3 were female and 7 were male. Donor ages ranged from 29 to 64 years, with an average of about 44 years. Whole blood, obtained from a commercial supplier, was collected from each healthy donor at three time points spaced roughly 2 weeks apart. Genomic DNA was extracted from unsorted whole blood for immunosequencing.

Sample: blood. The sequence is built from TRBV28 and TRBJ1-3, and TRBD1 aligns with 7 junction nucleotides. This TCR derives from a person aged 18 to 75 in good health. The CDR3 here reads CASSQLGGASGDTIYF. The bases read TGTGCCAGCAGTCAGCTAGGGGGCGCTTCTGGAGACACCATATATTTT.